The 14 T cell receptor beta chains below all came from one sample that was sequenced in a study of glioma-infiltrating T cells. TCR alpha and beta CDR3 regions were amplified from RNA using iRepertoire nested multiplex PCR. TCRdb analysed the multiplex PCR reads with MiXCR anew, one entry per CDR3 protein. The table has 100,000 to 150,000 distinct CDR3 sequences, around 23% seen once; the top ten hold around 15%. Sequenced input: glioma tissue, nonneoplastic brain tissue, or PBMCs (not recorded which). The receptors were sampled from a human donor with low-grade glioma or glioblastoma, undergoing nonglioma brain surgery, or in good health (not recorded which).

This clonotype has a count of ten or more. The chain links TRBV20-1 to TRBJ2-7; 10 nucleotides line up with TRBD1. CDR1 is DFQATT, CDR2 SNEGSKA, per germline (reference sequence). Trimming took 6 bases from V and 3 from J; bases not matched to a gene: 8. The CDR3 is made up of 14 amino acids. The CDR3 DNA is TGCAGTGCGTCCGACAGGGGGCTTCTCTACGAGCAGTACTTC. Translation gives CSASDRGLLYEQYF.

This clonotype has ten or more counts. The chain is built from TRBV7-9 and TRBJ1-4; weak D call: TRBD1 (6 bases). Between the trimmed V and J ends, which lost 3 bases and 7 bases, there was a span of 12 bases. Germline V gene sequence: CDR1 SEHNR, CDR2 FQNEAQ (reference sequence). This CDR3 is built from 14 residues. The CDR3 reads CASSFPPGVEKLFF. CDR3 nucleotide sequence: TGTGCCAGCAGCTTCCCTCCAGGGGTTGAAAAACTGTTTTTT.

For this clonotype: The germline gene is not matched at one end of the junction; a read error may be the cause. This chain links TRBV6-1 with TRBJ1-3, with D possibly matching TRBD1 (5 bases). The CDR3 sequence is 15 residues long. Germline CDR1 reads MNHNS; CDR2 reads SASEGT. CDR3: CASSESQGPGNTIYF. Here the CDR3 DNA reads TGCGCCAGCAGTGAAAGTCAGGGCCCTGGAAACACCATATATTTT.

This clonotype has only a few counts. The rearrangement uses TRBV7-6 and TRBJ2-7; 12 bases fit TRBD2. This CDR3 region has 15 residues. V shed 5 bases and J 3 bases; nucleotides not matched to a gene: 5. From germline, CDR1 is SGHVS and CDR2 FNYEAQ. CDR3 DNA: TGTGCCAGCAGCCACGGACTAGCGGGAAACTACGAGCAGTACTTC. Its protein is CASSHGLAGNYEQYF.

This chain links TRBV5-4 with TRBJ2-5; TRBD2 might be the D (6 bases). The V gene lost 3 bases and the J gene lost 5 bases, with 14 bases spanning the gap. The CDR3 extends over 14 amino acids. Germline CDR1 reads SGHNT; CDR2 reads YYREEE (reference sequence). The DNA for the CDR3 is TGTGCCAGCAGCTCACCAGGGAGGATTGAGACCCAGTACTTC. Translating gives CASSSPGRIETQYF.

This clonotype has just a few counts. CDR3 residues: CASSPRQGMVNTEAFF. The CDR3 DNA sequence: TGTGCCAGCAGCCCCAGACAGGGGATGGTGAACACTGAAGCTTTCTTT. The rearrangement links TRBV9 to TRBJ1-1, with 8 bases fitting TRBD1. CDR3 length: 16 residues. The V segment lost 4 bases and the J segment 0 bases; nucleotides outside the gene matches: 8. The germline CDR1 and CDR2 sequences are SGDLS and YYNGEE.

This clonotype came up many times. The V call is TRBV15, the J call TRBJ2-3; 10 bases are a match to TRBD2. Trimming took 0 bases from V and 4 from J; bases not matched to a gene: 10. Per germline, CDR1 LNHNV and CDR2 YYDKDF (reference sequence). This CDR3 region has 18 residues. The CDR3 protein is CATSRELLGTSAPDTQYF. The CDR3 nucleotides read TGTGCCACCAGCAGAGAGTTACTCGGGACTAGCGCCCCAGATACGCAGTATTTT.

In the case of this clonotype: With a much larger clone just one base away, this may be a read error. The rearrangement links TRBV11-2 to TRBJ2-1; D is undetermined. Per germline, CDR1 SGHAT and CDR2 FQNNGV. CDR3 length: 15 residues. The CDR3 sequence: CASILVEVGHNEQFF. CDR3 nucleotides: TGTGCCAGCATCTTAGTTGAGGTCGGCCACAATGAGCAGTTCTTC. Using reference TRBV11-2 and TRBJ2-1 for the parts outside the CDR3, the full variable domain is EAGVAQSPRYKIIEKRQSVAFWCNPISGHATLYWYQQILGQGPKLLIQFQNNGVVDDSQLPKDRFSAERLKGVDSTLKIQPAKLEDSAVYLCASILVEVGHNEQFFGPGTRLTVL.

This clonotype showed up many times. A junction boundary mismatches the germline segment, possibly from a read error. The J gene is TRBJ2-7, the V gene TRBV6-1; 9 positions match TRBD1. The CDR3 has 16 residues. Germline V gene data show CDR1 as MNHNS and CDR2 as SASEGT. DNA of the CDR3: TGTGCCAGCAGGGAAGTTCCAACGGGACAGGGTTCCGAGCAGTACTTC. Encoded protein: CASREVPTGQGSEQYF.

A remark on this clonotype: This sequence may be a read error, since a much larger clone differs from it by one base. This rearrangement joins TRBV6-1 to TRBJ2-7, with 9 bases fitting TRBD1. The CDR3 has 16 amino acids. The germline gives CDR1 MNHNS, CDR2 SASEGT. For the CDR3, the DNA is TGTGCCAGCAGGGAAGTTCCAACGGGACAGGGTTTCGAGCAGTACTTC. Its protein product is CASREVPTGQGFEQYF.

For this clonotype: It may be a read error: a sequence one base away is much more abundant. V usage is TRBV20-1 and J usage is TRBJ2-1; D might be TRBD2 (6 bases). The J call may be incorrect, as the DNA end agrees better with TRBJ2-7. This CDR3 is 14 amino acids long. Germline lookup yields CDR1 DFQATT and CDR2 SNEGSKA (reference sequence). CDR3 in amino acids: CSAWDSSSYNEQYF. The CDR3 nucleotides are TGCAGTGCGTGGGACTCCAGCTCCTACAATGAGCAGTACTTC.

At least ten counts were recorded for this clonotype. This sequence joins TRBV7-2 and TRBJ2-5; 9 bases agree with TRBD2. Germline lookup yields CDR1 SGHTA and CDR2 FQGNSA. The J segment lost 5 bases and the V segment lost 6 bases, leaving 4 bases of the junction unmatched. This CDR3 comprises 13 residues. CDR3: CASRPGTSETQYF. The CDR3 nucleotides are TGTGCCAGCAGACCCGGGACTAGCGAGACCCAGTACTTC.

A single count supports this clonotype. CDR3 sequence reads: CASSLSSPWGTDTQYF. DNA of the CDR3: TGTGCCAGCAGCTTATCGTCACCCTGGGGCACAGATACGCAGTATTTT. The chain recombines TRBV5-6 with TRBJ2-3; no firm D call. CDR1 is SGHDT and CDR2 is YYEEEE in the germline V gene. CDR3 length equals 16 residues. The V end lost 2 bases, the J end lost 1 base, and 14 bases lay between the germline ends.

This clonotype was found many times. The chain recombines TRBV7-9 with TRBJ2-1; D is unclear. The CDR3 runs to 14 residues. In germline, CDR1 is SEHNR, CDR2 FQNEAQ (reference sequence). The V gene lost 1 base and the J gene lost 9 bases, with 13 bases spanning the gap. CDR3 sequence: CASSLEAKFGEQFF. The DNA of the CDR3 is TGTGCCAGCAGCTTAGAAGCTAAGTTCGGTGAGCAGTTCTTC.